Listed below are T cell receptor beta chains from one sample, sequenced in a study of post-analysis software for immune sequencing data. MiXCR, run by TCRdb on the PCR reads, gives a single entry per CDR3 protein. The data show 650,000 to 850,000 distinct CDR3 sequences, with about 57% seen just once and 4.6% held by the top ten. Sequenced sample: blood. These receptor sequences come from a girl under 18 with multiple sclerosis. CDR3s include the opening cysteine and the closing phenylalanine or tryptophan. The D gene is left open where the match is weak. Some rows have no size entry. The others give once, few or many, or a class for an expanded clone.

v_call,j_call,d_call,cdr3_length,clone_size,cdr3_aa,cdr3_nt
TRBV29-1,TRBJ2-3,NA,16,NA,CSVEGISGSNTDTQYF,TGCAGCGTTGAAGGTATTAGCGGCTCTAACACAGATACGCAGTATTTT
TRBV5-1,TRBJ2-6,NA,17,NA,CASSLGRSNSGANVLTF,TGCGCCAGCAGCTTGGGACGGTCAAACTCTGGGGCCAACGTCCTGACTTTC
TRBV2,TRBJ1-6,TRBD1,14,NA,CASRGGQGYSPLHF,TGTGCCAGCAGGGGGGGACAGGGGTATTCACCCCTCCACTTT
TRBV29-1,TRBJ2-3,TRBD1,13,NA,CSVSGTGLDTQYF,TGCAGCGTATCCGGGACAGGGTTAGATACGCAGTATTTT
TRBV20-1,TRBJ2-7,NA,13,few,CSASGRYPYEQYF,TGCAGTGCTAGCGGGAGATACCCCTACGAGCAGTACTTC
TRBV5-1,TRBJ2-7,NA,14,NA,CASNQGSPSYEQYF,TGCGCCAGCAACCAGGGCAGCCCCTCCTACGAGCAGTACTTC
TRBV12-3/TRBV12-4,TRBJ2-7,TRBD2,17,NA,CASSFGLFGGATYEQYF,TGTGCCAGCAGTTTTGGTCTGTTCGGGGGGGCTACCTACGAGCAGTACTTC
TRBV4-1,TRBJ2-5,TRBD2,16,few,CASSQDPSGGAETQYF,TGCGCCAGCAGCCAAGATCCGAGCGGGGGGGCAGAGACCCAGTACTTC
TRBV27,TRBJ2-7,TRBD2,14,NA,CASSAGTSGSGQYF,TGTGCCAGCAGTGCCGGGACTAGCGGGAGCGGGCAGTACTTC
TRBV9,TRBJ2-1,NA,11,NA,CASSVGGEQFF,TGTGCCAGCAGCGTAGGCGGTGAGCAGTTCTTC
TRBV7-9,TRBJ2-3,NA,14,NA,CASRGDTDTDTQYF,TGTGCCAGCAGGGGGGACACCGACACAGATACGCAGTATTTT
TRBV29-1,TRBJ2-3,NA,12,many,CSVTTSTDTQYF,TGCAGCGTCACGACTAGCACAGATACGCAGTATTTT
TRBV3-1,TRBJ1-2,NA,17,NA,CASSHLLPRTGGYGYTF,TGTGCCAGCAGCCATCTCCTTCCTCGTACCGGTGGCTATGGCTACACCTTC
TRBV20-1,TRBJ2-5,NA,13,NA,CSASPPVQETQYF,TGCAGTGCTAGTCCCCCGGTCCAAGAGACCCAGTACTTC
TRBV10-3,TRBJ1-1,NA,14,few,CAISARGEGTEAFF,TGTGCCATCAGTGCCAGGGGTGAGGGCACTGAAGCTTTCTTT
TRBV5-1,TRBJ2-7,TRBD2,19,once,CASRMGSGTTSGTPYEQYF,TGCGCCAGCAGAATGGGGAGCGGGACTACCTCGGGGACCCCCTACGAGCAGTACTTC
TRBV12-3/TRBV12-4,TRBJ2-7,NA,13,few,CASSLPGTSEQYF,TGTGCCAGCAGTTTACCAGGGACCTCCGAGCAGTACTTC
TRBV29-1,TRBJ2-5,NA,14,NA,CSAWTWARQETQYF,TGCAGCGCTTGGACCTGGGCGCGCCAAGAGACCCAGTACTTC
TRBV15,TRBJ2-3,TRBD2,16,NA,CATSRGGSGGPDTQYF,TGTGCCACCAGCAGAGGTGGTAGCGGGGGTCCCGATACGCAGTATTTT
TRBV2,TRBJ2-7,TRBD2,18,many,CASSDIELAGGPNYEQYF,TGTGCCAGCAGCGACATTGAGCTAGCGGGAGGCCCCAACTACGAGCAGTACTTC
TRBV7-9,TRBJ2-1,NA,18,NA,CASSLMSLWQDSYNEQFF,TGTGCCAGCAGCTTGATGTCGCTGTGGCAGGACTCCTACAATGAGCAGTTCTTC
TRBV29-1,TRBJ1-2,NA,15,NA,CSVEERGAGDYGYTF,TGCAGCGTTGAAGAAAGGGGGGCAGGGGACTATGGCTACACCTTC
TRBV5-6,TRBJ2-7,NA,15,few,CASSWGPQGFNEQYF,TGTGCCAGCAGCTGGGGTCCCCAGGGTTTCAACGAGCAGTACTTC
TRBV12-3/TRBV12-4,TRBJ2-3,NA,16,NA,CASSLRPFGAGDTQYF,TGTGCCAGCAGTTTACGGCCATTTGGGGCTGGAGATACGCAGTATTTT
TRBV29-1,TRBJ2-1,TRBD1,17,NA,CSVAGTGGELSYNEQFF,TGCAGCGTTGCTGGGACAGGGGGCGAGTTGTCCTACAATGAGCAGTTCTTC
TRBV5-1,TRBJ2-1,TRBD2,17,NA,CASSLDLSGSPNNEQFF,TGCGCCAGCAGCTTAGACCTTAGCGGGAGCCCAAACAATGAGCAGTTCTTC
TRBV29-1,TRBJ1-1,TRBD1,13,NA,CSATTGGNTEAFF,TGCAGCGCTACCACAGGGGGCAACACTGAAGCTTTCTTT
TRBV18,TRBJ2-7,NA,15,NA,CASSLGTDGLYEQYF,TGTGCCAGCTCACTGGGAACGGACGGACTCTACGAGCAGTACTTC
TRBV29-1,TRBJ1-2,TRBD1,14,once,CSVGQGAFDYGYTF,TGCAGCGTTGGACAGGGGGCGTTCGATTATGGCTACACCTTC
TRBV5-1,TRBJ1-2,TRBD1,15,NA,CASSSPGTGHFDYTF,TGCGCCAGCAGCTCGCCCGGGACAGGGCACTTTGACTACACCTTC
TRBV29-1,TRBJ1-2,NA,11,NA,CSVGGERGYTF,TGCAGCGTTGGGGGGGAAAGGGGCTACACCTTC
TRBV12-3/TRBV12-4,TRBJ2-6,NA,16,few,CASSPGVGSGANVLTF,TGTGCCAGCAGCCCAGGGGTGGGGTCTGGGGCCAACGTCCTGACTTTC
TRBV12-3/TRBV12-4,TRBJ2-5,TRBD2,17,few,CASSPSSSGGPQETQYF,TGTGCCAGCAGTCCATCCTCTAGCGGGGGGCCTCAAGAGACCCAGTACTTC
TRBV10-3,TRBJ2-1,TRBD2,18,NA,CAISETSGGTSSYNEQFF,TGTGCCATCAGTGAGACTAGCGGGGGGACCAGCTCCTACAATGAGCAGTTCTTC
TRBV12-3/TRBV12-4,TRBJ1-2,NA,13,NA,CASSLRGLYGYTF,TGTGCCAGCAGTTTGAGGGGCCTCTATGGCTACACCTTC
TRBV20-1,TRBJ1-5,TRBD1,15,NA,CSARGTRGRNQPQHF,TGCAGTGCTAGGGGTACCAGGGGGCGCAATCAGCCCCAGCATTTT
TRBV6-5,TRBJ2-5,TRBD1,15,few,CATTLGRGLGETQYF,TGTGCCACCACGCTTGGCAGGGGGCTCGGGGAGACCCAGTACTTC
TRBV20-1,TRBJ2-3,TRBD2,16,NA,CSARGPIVAGGRTRYF,TGCAGTGCTAGAGGCCCTATCGTCGCGGGAGGGCGCACGCGGTATTTT
TRBV7-2,TRBJ2-1,TRBD2,16,once,CASSLAIWRGGNEQFF,TGTGCCAGCAGCTTAGCGATCTGGCGGGGGGGAAATGAGCAGTTCTTC
TRBV3-1,TRBJ1-2,NA,14,NA,CASSQDPQADGYTF,TGTGCCAGCAGCCAAGATCCACAGGCTGATGGCTACACCTTC
TRBV7-9,TRBJ1-4,TRBD1,15,few,CASSSGGWFDEKLFF,TGTGCCAGCAGCTCAGGGGGTTGGTTCGATGAAAAACTGTTTTTT
TRBV25-1,TRBJ2-7,NA,10,NA,CTSSYYEQYF,TGTACCAGCAGTTATTACGAGCAGTACTTC
TRBV29-1,TRBJ1-2,NA,15,NA,CSVEDKRGGRYGYTF,TGCAGCGTTGAAGATAAGAGGGGGGGCCGGTATGGCTACACCTTC
TRBV5-1,TRBJ2-1,TRBD2,13,NA,CASSTGVAGEQFF,TGCGCCAGCAGCACGGGGGTAGCGGGAGAGCAGTTCTTC
TRBV5-1,TRBJ2-1,NA,15,NA,CASSLRAGSVNEQFF,TGCGCCAGCAGCTTGAGGGCAGGCTCGGTCAATGAGCAGTTCTTC
TRBV29-1,TRBJ2-5,NA,12,few,CSVEIGAGTQYF,TGCAGCGTTGAGATTGGGGCAGGGACCCAGTACTTC
TRBV7-2,TRBJ2-5,TRBD2,16,NA,CASSPGGTSGQETQYF,TGTGCCAGCAGCCCGGGGGGGACTAGCGGACAAGAGACCCAGTACTTC
TRBV29-1,TRBJ2-5,NA,13,many,CSVGSRFQETQYF,TGCAGCGTTGGTTCCAGGTTCCAAGAGACCCAGTACTTC
TRBV29-1,TRBJ2-1,TRBD1,17,NA,CSVERTGGTLLRDEQFF,TGCAGCGTTGAAAGGACAGGGGGCACGTTGTTACGGGATGAGCAGTTCTTC
TRBV7-9,TRBJ2-5,NA,14,NA,CAGSLRRDQETQYF,TGTGCCGGCAGCTTACGCAGGGATCAAGAGACCCAGTACTTC
TRBV4-2,TRBJ2-5,NA,17,few,CASSQGAGPKPQETQYF,TGTGCCAGCAGCCAAGGGGCGGGGCCCAAACCCCAAGAGACCCAGTACTTC
TRBV20-1,TRBJ2-7,NA,13,NA,CSARTGLPLEQYF,TGCAGTGCTAGAACCGGACTCCCACTGGAGCAGTACTTC
TRBV7-9,TRBJ2-1,TRBD2,16,NA,CASSWTSGRPTVEQFF,TGTGCCAGCAGCTGGACTAGCGGGAGGCCAACAGTTGAGCAGTTCTTC
TRBV6-1,TRBJ2-4,TRBD1,15,few,CASSLTGEGSNIQYF,TGTGCCAGCAGCCTGACAGGGGAAGGTTCGAACATTCAGTACTTC
TRBV6-2/TRBV6-3,TRBJ2-1,NA,11,NA,CASRRWDSQFF,TGTGCCAGCAGACGTTGGGACTCACAGTTCTTC
TRBV28,TRBJ1-2,TRBD1,14,few,CASTIGTAGYGYTF,TGTGCCAGCACCATAGGGACAGCAGGCTATGGCTACACCTTC
TRBV29-1,TRBJ2-1,TRBD2,15,NA,CSVGVGTSGNNEQFF,TGCAGCGTTGGCGTCGGGACTAGCGGGAACAATGAGCAGTTCTTC
TRBV20-1,TRBJ2-7,TRBD2,14,NA,CSAIYSGRFYEQYF,TGCAGTGCAATTTATAGCGGGAGGTTCTACGAGCAGTACTTC
TRBV10-3,TRBJ2-7,NA,14,NA,CAVLNSLYPYEQYF,TGTGCCGTCCTTAACAGTTTGTATCCCTACGAGCAGTACTTC